One and the same sample provided the 5 T cell receptor beta chains below, sequenced in a study of blood T cell repertoires in COVID-19. Some clones are missing from TCRdb's copy, which holds only in-frame ones; the method was immunoSEQ multiplex PCR. The data show some 150,000 clones, roughly nine tenths seen once. Sequencing used peripheral blood. These receptors came from an older woman with COVID-19, enrolled during active disease.

The CDR3 bases are TGTGCCAGCAGCTTAGTGGCAGGGGGACAAGCTTTCTTT. It yields the protein CASSLVAGGQAFF. The chain joins TRBV11-2 to TRBJ1-1; 7 positions match TRBD1. This CDR3 is built from 13 residues. Per germline, CDR1 SGHAT and CDR2 FQNNGV. The trim removed 1 base at V and 9 bases at J, leaving 5 bases unmatched.

The chain uses TRBV19 and TRBJ1-1; maybe TRBD1 (5 bases). Per the germline V gene, CDR1 is LNHDA and CDR2 is SQIVND (reference sequence). V dropped 6 bases and J dropped 7 bases, with 12 bases sitting between them. The CDR3 sequence is 12 residues long. The CDR3 DNA reads TGTGCCAGTAGCAGCCGTAGGGGTGAAGCTTTCTTT. Amino acid sequence: CASSSRRGEAFF.

V usage is TRBV13 and J usage is TRBJ2-7; D possibly corresponds to TRBD1 (6 bases). The germline V gene encodes CDR1 PRHDT and CDR2 FYEKMQ (reference sequence). The CDR3 runs to 15 residues. The germline V and J ends were trimmed by 5 bases and 7 bases, with 21 bases remaining between them. The CDR3 sequence: CASSARGQTRWEQYF. In DNA form, the CDR3 reads TGTGCCAGCAGCGCGCGCGGACAGACCCGTTGGGAGCAGTACTTC. The whole variable domain, remainder taken from reference TRBV13 and TRBJ2-7, is AAGVIQSPRHLIKEKRETATLKCYPIPRHDTVYWYQQGPGQDPQFLISFYEKMQSDKGSIPDRFSAQQFSDYHSELNMSSLELGDSALYFCASSARGQTRWEQYFGPGTRLTVT.

This sequence joins TRBV18 and TRBJ1-2, with 7 bases fitting TRBD1. There are 15 residues in the CDR3. The J segment lost 5 bases and the V segment lost 3 bases, leaving 9 bases of the junction unmatched. Germline V gives CDR1 KGHSH, CDR2 LQKENI. The CDR3 is CASSPQGGGAYGYTF. The CDR3 nucleotides are TGTGCCAGCTCACCCCAAGGGGGCGGAGCTTATGGCTACACCTTC.

The J gene is TRBJ1-2, the V gene TRBV15; no clear D. Germline-derived CDR1 and CDR2 are LNHNV and YYDKDF (reference sequence). Trimming pared 9 bases from V and 5 bases from J, leaving 22 bases between. This CDR3 comprises 15 residues. CDR3 coding DNA: TGTGCCACAGGACGGAGTATGGGGAGTCCATATGGCTACACCTTC. As protein: CATGRSMGSPYGYTF. Complete variable domain (other parts from reference TRBV15 and TRBJ1-2): DAMVIQNPRYQVTQFGKPVTLSCSQTLNHNVMYWYQQKSSQAPKLLFHYYDKDFNNEADTPDNFQSRRPNTSFCFLDIRSPGLGDTAMYLCATGRSMGSPYGYTFGSGTRLTVV.